This TCR beta chain was found in a study of T cell changes during pregnancy in multiple sclerosis (dated by TCRdb to about 2019). At the level of the whole study: The study looked at changes in the T cell repertoire across pregnancy in women with multiple sclerosis.

In this sample, this clone turned up once. What this receptor recognizes is not known. Per-nucleotide qualities are absent, and no much larger clonotype sits a single base away. Libraries were prepared through the immunoSEQ multiplex PCR assay. The clones in this table, taken by TCRdb from immuneACCESS, are in-frame only. Not every clone is retained; where verified, under half of the shortfall comes from an unresolved V gene, and the cause of the rest is unknown. The sample yields roughly 38,000 clones; around 91% were counted once. Around 0.69% of the sample goes to the ten largest clones. V was cut back by 0 bases and J by 6 bases, leaving a gap of 9 bases between them. CDR3 length: 14 amino acids, cysteine to phenylalanine. The only DNA kept is the CDR3, 42 bases in frame from the first base. The germline V gene yields MRHNA for CDR1 and SNTAGT for CDR2.

The sequence is built from TRBV6-4 and TRBJ2-1, with the identity of the D gene unclear. This receptor was obtained from a female donor in good health, enrolled as a control in a pregnancy study. The sample in question was CD4+ T cells from peripheral blood mononuclear cells, obtained in the second trimester of pregnancy. The bases read TGTGCCAGCAGTGACTCTTTCTCGGGCAATGAGCAGTTCTTC. The translation is CASSDSFSGNEQFF.